This T cell receptor beta chain was observed in a study of CD8+CD57+ T cells in acquired aplastic anemia. Both TCR beta VDJ combination and CDR3 sequence profiling were carried out. Genomic DNA was the template for this profiling. TCRdb called the reads again in MiXCR, with one record for every CDR3 protein. This table holds 200,000 to 250,000 distinct CDR3 sequences, around half found once. Overall study results and limits: Patients and healthy controls showed no significant CD8+ Simpson's diversity difference. Researchers report that twenty-nine CD8+ CDR3 sequences appeared in both patients and controls.

Patients chosen for sequencing had CD8+CD57+ cells that had expanded, as shown by flow cytometry. This clonotype was counted a few times. Its antigen is not identified. Germline V gene lookup returns CDR1 SGHKS and CDR2 YYEKEE (reference sequence). Trimming removed 0 bases from V and 6 bases from J, with 16 bases in between. The CDR3 runs to 16 residues. This receptor was taken from a human donor with aplastic anemia. The rearrangement uses TRBV5-5 and TRBJ1-5; the D gene is possibly TRBD1 (5 bases). Input material: sorted CD4+, CD8+, or CD8+CD57+ T cells (not recorded which) from PBMCs. CDR3 DNA sequence: TGTGCCAGCAGCTTGGAAGCAGGGCGATGGGTTCAGCCCCAGCATTTT. Residues: CASSLEAGRWVQPQHF.